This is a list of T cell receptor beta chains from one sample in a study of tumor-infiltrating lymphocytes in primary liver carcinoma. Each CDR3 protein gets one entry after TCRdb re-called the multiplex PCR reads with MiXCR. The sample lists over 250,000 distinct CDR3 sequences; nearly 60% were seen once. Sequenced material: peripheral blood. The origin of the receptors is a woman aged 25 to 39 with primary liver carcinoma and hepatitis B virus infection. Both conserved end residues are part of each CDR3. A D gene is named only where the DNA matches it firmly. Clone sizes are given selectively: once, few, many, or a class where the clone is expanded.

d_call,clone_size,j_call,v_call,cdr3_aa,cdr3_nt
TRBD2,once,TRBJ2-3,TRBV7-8,CASSFIPPTSGSSHTQYF,TGTGCCAGCAGCTTTATCCCCCCAACTAGCGGGAGTAGCCATACGCAGTATTTT
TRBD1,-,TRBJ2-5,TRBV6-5,CASWDQGAWETQYF,TGTGCCAGCTGGGATCAGGGGGCATGGGAGACCCAGTACTTC
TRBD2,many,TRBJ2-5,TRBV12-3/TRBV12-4,CASSPARTSGSKETQYF,TGTGCCAGCAGTCCTGCCCGGACTAGCGGGAGTAAAGAGACCCAGTACTTC
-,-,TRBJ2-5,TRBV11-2,CASSFEGGTLQETQYF,TGTGCCAGCAGCTTTGAGGGCGGGACCCTCCAAGAGACCCAGTACTTC
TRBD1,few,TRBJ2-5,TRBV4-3,CASSQAPDRAETQYF,TGCGCCAGCAGCCAAGCCCCGGACAGGGCGGAGACCCAGTACTTC
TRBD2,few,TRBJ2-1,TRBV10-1,CASSRPGTSGSGGNEQFF,TGCGCCAGCAGCCGACCCGGGACTAGCGGGAGTGGCGGCAATGAGCAGTTCTTC
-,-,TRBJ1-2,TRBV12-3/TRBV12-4,CASRKSGLERGYTF,TGTGCCAGCAGAAAATCGGGCCTAGAGCGTGGCTACACCTTC
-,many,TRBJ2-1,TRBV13,CASSLGPPALQFF,TGTGCCAGCAGCTTAGGTCCCCCTGCCCTTCAGTTCTTC
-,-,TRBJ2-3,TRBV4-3,CAIRTRGRESDTQYF,TGCGCCATCCGAACCCGGGGCAGGGAATCGGATACGCAGTATTTT
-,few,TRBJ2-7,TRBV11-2,CASSFRRGTTYEQYF,TGTGCCAGCAGCTTTCGCCGGGGCACTACCTACGAGCAGTACTTC
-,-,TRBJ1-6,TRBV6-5,CASSQRVDSPLHF,TGTGCCAGCAGCCAAAGAGTAGATTCACCCCTCCACTTT